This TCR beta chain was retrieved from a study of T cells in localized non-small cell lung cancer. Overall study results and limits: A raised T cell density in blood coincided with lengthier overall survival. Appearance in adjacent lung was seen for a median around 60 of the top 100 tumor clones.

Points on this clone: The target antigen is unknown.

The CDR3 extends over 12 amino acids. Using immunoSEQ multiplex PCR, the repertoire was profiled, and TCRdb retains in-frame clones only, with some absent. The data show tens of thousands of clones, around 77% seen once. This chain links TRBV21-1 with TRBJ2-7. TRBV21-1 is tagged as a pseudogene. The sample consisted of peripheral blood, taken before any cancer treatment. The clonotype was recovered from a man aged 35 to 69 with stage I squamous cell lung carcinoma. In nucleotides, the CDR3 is TGTGCCAGCAGTACCACCACCTACGAGCAGTACTTC. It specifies CASSTTTYEQYF.